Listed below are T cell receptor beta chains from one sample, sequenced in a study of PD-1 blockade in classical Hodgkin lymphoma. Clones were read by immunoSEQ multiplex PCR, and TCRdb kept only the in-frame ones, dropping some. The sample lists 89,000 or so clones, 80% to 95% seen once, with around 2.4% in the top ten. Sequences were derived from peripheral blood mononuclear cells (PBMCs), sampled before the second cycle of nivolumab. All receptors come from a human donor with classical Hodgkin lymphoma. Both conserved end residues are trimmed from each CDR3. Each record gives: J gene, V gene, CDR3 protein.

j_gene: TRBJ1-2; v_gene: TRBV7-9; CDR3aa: ASSYGTAYGYT
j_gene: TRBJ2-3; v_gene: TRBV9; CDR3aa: ASSVEGFGTDTQY
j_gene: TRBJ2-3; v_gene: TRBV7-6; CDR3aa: ASSLGLLEEGLAGPDTQY
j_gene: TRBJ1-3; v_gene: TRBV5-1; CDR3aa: ASSLYPVEASGNTIY
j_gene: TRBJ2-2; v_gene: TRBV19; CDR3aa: ASSPQYTGELF
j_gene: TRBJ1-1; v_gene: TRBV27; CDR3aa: ASSLGTNTEAF
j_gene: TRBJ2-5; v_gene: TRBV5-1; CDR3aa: ASSLVGGQETQY
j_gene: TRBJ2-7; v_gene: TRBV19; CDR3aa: ASSRFSGLYEQY
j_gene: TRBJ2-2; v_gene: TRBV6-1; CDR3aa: ASSHGLANTGELF
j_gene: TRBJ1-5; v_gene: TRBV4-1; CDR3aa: ASSQDWDNQPQH
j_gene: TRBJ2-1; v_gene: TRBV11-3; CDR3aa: ASSRPGLAGGPEQF
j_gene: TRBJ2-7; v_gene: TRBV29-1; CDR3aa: SVGSDRLSYEQY
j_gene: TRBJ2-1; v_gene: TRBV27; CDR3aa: ASSLGSYNEQF
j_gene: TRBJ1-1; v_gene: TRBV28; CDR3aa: ASSFWQAREAF
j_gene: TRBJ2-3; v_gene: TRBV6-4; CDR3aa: ASSDCYGGGRARTDTQY
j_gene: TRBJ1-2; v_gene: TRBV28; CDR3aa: ASSPVAWDSHGYT
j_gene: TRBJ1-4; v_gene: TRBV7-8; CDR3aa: ASSPRRGSGEKLF
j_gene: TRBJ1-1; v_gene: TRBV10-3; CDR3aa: AIGQRNTEAF
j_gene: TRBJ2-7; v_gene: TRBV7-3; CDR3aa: ASRTSGRPTLAYEQY
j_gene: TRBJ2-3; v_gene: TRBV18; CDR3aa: ASSLRQGDTQY
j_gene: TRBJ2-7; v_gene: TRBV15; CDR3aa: ATSRSHRGSYEQY
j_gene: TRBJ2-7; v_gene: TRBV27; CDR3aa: ASSLRGRGFEQY
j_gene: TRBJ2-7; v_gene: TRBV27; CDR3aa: ASSPLGDWGGYEQY
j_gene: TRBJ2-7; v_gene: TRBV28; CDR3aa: ASRLAGEIYEQY
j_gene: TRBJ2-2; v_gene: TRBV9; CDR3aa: ASSAITGELF
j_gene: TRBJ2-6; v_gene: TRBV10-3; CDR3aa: AISESRDSRAFSLRGANVLT
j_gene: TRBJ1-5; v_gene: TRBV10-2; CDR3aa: ASSEAYRPQH
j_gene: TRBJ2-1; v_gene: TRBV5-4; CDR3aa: ASSLGVRGEQF
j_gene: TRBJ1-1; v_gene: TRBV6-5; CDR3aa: ASSYWGGEAF
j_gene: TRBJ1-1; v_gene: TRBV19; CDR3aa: ASSIPDRKNTEAF
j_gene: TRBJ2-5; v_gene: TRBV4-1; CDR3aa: ASSPRGDVGTQY
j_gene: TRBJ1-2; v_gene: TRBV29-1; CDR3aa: SVETGYGYT
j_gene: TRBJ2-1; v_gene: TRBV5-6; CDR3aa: ASSGIHQGVRRSGTQF
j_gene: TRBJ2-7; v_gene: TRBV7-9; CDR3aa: ASSLGGLASELRY
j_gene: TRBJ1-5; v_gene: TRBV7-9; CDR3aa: ASSLSRNQPQH
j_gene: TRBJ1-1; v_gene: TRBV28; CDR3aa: ASSLGPEAF
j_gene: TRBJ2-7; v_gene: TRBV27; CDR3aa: ASSFGTGGYEQY
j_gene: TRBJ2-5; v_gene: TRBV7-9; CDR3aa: ASSPSGRTQETQY
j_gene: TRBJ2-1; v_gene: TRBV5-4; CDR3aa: ASSWDTRSYNEQF
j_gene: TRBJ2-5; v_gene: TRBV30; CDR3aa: AWSVGETQY
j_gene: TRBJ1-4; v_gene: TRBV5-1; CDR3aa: ASQRQENEKLF
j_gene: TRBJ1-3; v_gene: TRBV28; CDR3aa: AGLVGNTIY
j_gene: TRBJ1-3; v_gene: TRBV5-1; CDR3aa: ASSLGPFGSGNTIY
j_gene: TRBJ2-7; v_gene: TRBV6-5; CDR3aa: ASSYSRGPGGEQY
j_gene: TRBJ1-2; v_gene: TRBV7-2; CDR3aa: ASSLRQGSQYGYT
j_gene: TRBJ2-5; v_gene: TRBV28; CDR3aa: ASSPPGSQETQY
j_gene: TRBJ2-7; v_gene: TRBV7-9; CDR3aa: ASSPLGNYEQY
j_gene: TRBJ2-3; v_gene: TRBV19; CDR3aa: ASTTGLAGKTSTDTQY
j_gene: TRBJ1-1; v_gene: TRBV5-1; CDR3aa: ASRGQGPEAF
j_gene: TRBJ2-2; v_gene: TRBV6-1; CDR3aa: AGGVGRTNTGELF
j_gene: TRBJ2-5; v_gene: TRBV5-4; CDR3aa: ASSFLAGAEQETQY
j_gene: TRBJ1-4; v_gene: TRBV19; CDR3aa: ATGGDPEKLF
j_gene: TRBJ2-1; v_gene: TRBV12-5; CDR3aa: ASGPTGSNEQF
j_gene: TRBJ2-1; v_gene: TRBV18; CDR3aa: ASSRLAGLSYNEQF
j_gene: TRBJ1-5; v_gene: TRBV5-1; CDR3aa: ASSLTSNQPQH
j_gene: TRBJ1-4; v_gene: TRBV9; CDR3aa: ASSSAQGAGEKLF
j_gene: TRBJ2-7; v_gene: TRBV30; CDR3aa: AWREYSNRGRKYEQY